A single sample is the source of the 2 T cell receptor beta chains below, sequenced in a study of shared clonotypes between healthy human individuals. TCRdb keeps only in-frame clones here, not all; method: immunoSEQ multiplex PCR. The table records some 2.1 million clones, roughly 94% of them present only once. Specimen: naive CD4+ T cells sorted from blood. Noted subset: CD45RA+ positively selected. These receptors all come from a young man in good health.

The V call is TRBV15, the J call TRBJ2-7; D unresolved. This CDR3 comprises 13 residues. Germline V gene data show CDR1 as LNHNV and CDR2 as YYDKDF (reference sequence). Trimming removed 0 bases from V and 2 bases from J, with 5 bases in between. CDR3 residues: CATSRDIAYEQYF. CDR3 nucleotides: TGTGCCACCAGCAGAGATATCGCCTACGAGCAGTACTTC.

The CDR3 DNA reads TGTGCCAGCAGTGAAAGAGGACAAGAGACCCAGTACTTC. Translated, it gives CASSERGQETQYF. The chain combines TRBV25-1 with TRBJ2-5; D uncertain. Per the germline V gene, CDR1 is MGHDK and CDR2 is SYGVNS. V shed 2 bases and J shed 2 bases, with 6 bases lying between them. The CDR3 contains 13 residues.